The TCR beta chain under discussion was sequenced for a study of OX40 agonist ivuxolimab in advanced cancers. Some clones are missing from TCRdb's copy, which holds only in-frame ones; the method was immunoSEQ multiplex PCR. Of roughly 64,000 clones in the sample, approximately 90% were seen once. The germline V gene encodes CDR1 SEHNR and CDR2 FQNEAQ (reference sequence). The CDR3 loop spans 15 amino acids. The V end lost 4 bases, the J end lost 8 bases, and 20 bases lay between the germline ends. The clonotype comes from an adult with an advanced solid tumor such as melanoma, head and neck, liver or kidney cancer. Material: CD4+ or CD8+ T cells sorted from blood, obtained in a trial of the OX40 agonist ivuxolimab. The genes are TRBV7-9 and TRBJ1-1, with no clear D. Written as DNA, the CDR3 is TGTGCCAGCAGCTACGGGGTTTATTTAGTCGTGGAAGCTTTCTTT. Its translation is CASSYGVYLVVEAFF.